A single sample gave rise to the 12 T cell receptor beta chains below, sequenced in a study of T-cell reconstitution after alpha-beta-depleted transplantation in children. Unique molecular identifiers were incorporated into the prepared TCRbeta library. TCRdb redid the calling of the PCR reads with MiXCR, one entry per CDR3 protein. The repertoire holds approximately 15,000 distinct CDR3 sequences, with approximately 13% as singletons. Sample: PBMCs, mostly from graft donor cells, taken 180 days after TCRalphabeta/CD19-depleted stem cell transplant. The receptors here all came from a boy less than two years old who had a stem cell transplant for Wiskott-Aldrich syndrome, so the T cells may come from the graft donor.

This clonotype showed up many times. This chain links TRBV11-2 with TRBJ2-1, with TRBD2 matching 8 bases. Germline CDR1 and CDR2: SGHAT and FQNNGV. The CDR3 has 18 residues. V lost 2 bases to trimming and J lost 0 bases; unmatched junction nucleotides: 9. The CDR3 DNA is TGTGCCAGCAGCTTACCCCGGACTAGCCGTCTCTCCTACAATGAGCAGTTCTTC. Its translation: CASSLPRTSRLSYNEQFF.

This clonotype came up a few times. The CDR3 nucleotides are TGCAGTGCTAGAGATAAGTGGGACAGCCTTAATGAAAAACTGTTTTTT. Translation gives CSARDKWDSLNEKLFF. V gene TRBV20-1 combines with J gene TRBJ1-4; TRBD1 matches at 7 bases. CDR3 size: 16 residues. The V segment lost 0 bases and the J segment 4 bases; nucleotides outside the gene matches: 8. CDR1 and CDR2 (germline): DFQATT, SNEGSKA (reference sequence).

There are a few counts of this clonotype. CDR3 coding DNA: TGTGCCAGCAGCATTGGAACAGCCGAAGAGACCCAGTACTTC. It codes for CASSIGTAEETQYF. This chain uses TRBV7-9 with TRBJ2-5; D is uncertain. There are 14 residues in the CDR3. CDR1 SEHNR and CDR2 FQNEAQ come from the germline V gene (reference sequence). The V gene lost 5 bases and the J gene lost 3 bases, with 13 bases spanning the gap.

This clonotype appeared a few times. This chain links TRBV4-2 with TRBJ2-1; the D is unclear. The CDR3 is 16 amino acids. Looked up from germline, CDR1 is LGHNA and CDR2 is YNFKEQ. V was pared by 1 base and J by 2 bases, with 12 bases between. CDR3 sequence reads: CASSQAARLTYNEQFF. DNA for the CDR3: TGTGCCAGCAGCCAAGCGGCGCGCCTCACCTACAATGAGCAGTTCTTC.

This clonotype was recorded a few times. The chain has TRBV12-3 or TRBV12-4 and TRBJ1-6; 8 nucleotides agree with TRBD1. This CDR3 is 15 amino acids long. V shed 6 bases and J 1 base; nucleotides not matched to a gene: 2. The CDR3 here is CASSRTGSYNSPLHF. The CDR3 DNA is TGTGCCAGCAGCAGGACAGGGTCCTATAATTCACCCCTCCACTTT.

This clonotype was observed a few times. The chain joins TRBV5-1 to TRBJ2-7; D might be TRBD1 (5 bases). Per the germline V gene, CDR1 is SGHRS and CDR2 is YFSETQ. CDR3 size: 15 residues. Trimming stripped 5 bases from V and 4 bases from J, with 19 bases between. CDR3 sequence (DNA): TGCGCCAGCAGGAGAAGCAGGGTAATAGAGTACGAGCAGTACTTC. Its protein product is CASRRSRVIEYEQYF.

This clonotype was observed at least ten times. The chain joins TRBV15 to TRBJ2-6; 9 bases match TRBD1. The CDR3 length is 19 residues. With 3 bases clipped from V and 0 bases from J, the junction kept 9 bases outside the gene matches. Germline V gives CDR1 LNHNV, CDR2 YYDKDF (reference sequence). CDR3 sequence reads: CATSRMGQGDTSGANVLTF. CDR3 nucleotides: TGTGCCACCAGCAGGATGGGACAGGGTGATACCTCTGGGGCCAACGTCCTGACTTTC.

In this sample, this clonotype turned up a few times. CDR3 in amino acids: CASSFKRSGVSGYTF. DNA for the CDR3: TGTGCCAGCAGCTTTAAACGTTCGGGAGTAAGTGGCTACACCTTC. This chain links TRBV7-9 with TRBJ1-2; D gene uncertain. V was cut by 3 bases and J by 7 bases, with 18 bases left in between. The CDR3 is 15 amino acids. The germline CDR1 and CDR2 sequences are SEHNR and FQNEAQ (reference sequence).

Ten or more counts support this clonotype. The chain recombines TRBV7-6 with TRBJ2-5, with D possibly TRBD1 on 8 matching bases. CDR1 is SGHVS and CDR2 is FNYEAQ in the germline V gene. Deletions cut 7 bases from V and 3 bases from J, with 18 bases between. This CDR3 is built from 15 residues. The CDR3 DNA reads as TGTGCCAGCAACCGAGACAGGGGAGGGAAAGAGACCCAGTACTTC. Protein sequence: CASNRDRGGKETQYF. The variable domain in full, with the rest retrieved from reference TRBV7-6 and TRBJ2-5, is GAGVSQSPRYKVTKRGQDVALRCDPISGHVSLYWYRQALGQGPEFLTYFNYEAQQDKSGLPNDRFSAERPEGSISTLTIQRTEQRDSAMYRCASNRDRGGKETQYFGPGTRLLVL.

Only a few counts were recorded for this clonotype. The chain couples TRBV10-2 to TRBJ2-1; D gene uncertain. Germline CDR1 and CDR2: WSHSY and SAAADI. V dropped 3 bases and J dropped 2 bases, with 5 bases sitting between them. The CDR3 is 13 amino acids. CDR3 nucleotide sequence: TGCGCCAGCAGTGAAGTAGCCTACAATGAGCAGTTCTTC. Its protein is CASSEVAYNEQFF.

This clonotype was found many times. The chain is built from TRBV7-8 and TRBJ2-3; weak D call: TRBD1 (6 bases). Per germline, CDR1 SGHVS and CDR2 FQNEAQ. V was clipped by 4 bases and J by 0 bases, with 8 bases between them. The length of the CDR3 is 14 residues. The CDR3 is CASSSQGSTDTQYF. The CDR3 region has the DNA TGTGCCAGCAGCTCACAGGGTAGCACAGATACGCAGTATTTT.

This clonotype was recorded many times. The rearrangement joins TRBV10-1 to TRBJ1-1, with TRBD1 matching 8 bases. Germline CDR1 WNHNN, CDR2 SYGVQD (reference sequence). V shed 10 bases, J shed 4 bases, and the junction held 14 bases outside the gene matches. The CDR3 is 15 residues long. This chain's CDR3 is CATTADQGAGTEAFF. The CDR3 DNA reads as TGCGCCACCACAGCCGACCAGGGGGCAGGCACTGAAGCTTTCTTT.